The 23 T cell receptor beta chains below all came from one sample that was sequenced in a study of Ad26.COV2.S vaccination and SARS-CoV-2 variants. Only in-frame clones appear in the TCRdb table, and some are missing; sequencing was by immunoSEQ multiplex PCR. The sample records approximately 300,000 clones, roughly 84% being singletons. Stated treatment: around 19 received Ad26.COV2.S at low or high dose, single or two shots; about five received placebo; per-sample allocation not given. Collection of samples fell on day 63 after the first vaccine or placebo injection. The specimen comprised peripheral blood, sampled in a trial of Ad26.COV2.S vaccine versus placebo. The receptor set was obtained from a person aged 18-60 years who received the Ad26.COV2.S COVID-19 vaccine or a placebo.

This clone was recorded a few times. The chain joins TRBV6-2 or TRBV6-3 to TRBJ1-4; 7 nucleotides line up with TRBD1. Germline CDR1 is MNHEY and CDR2 is SVGEGT. The junction had 6 bases not matched to a gene; V was cut back by 0 bases and J by 8 bases. The CDR3 runs to 15 residues. The CDR3 DNA follows: TGTGCCAGCAGTTACTCGCAGGGGGTGGACGAAAAACTGTTTTTT. It translates to CASSYSQGVDEKLFF.

This CDR3 is CASSLFVSGEQYF. The DNA for the CDR3 is TGTGCCAGCAGCTTATTCGTCAGCGGGGAGCAGTACTTC. The J gene is TRBJ2-7, the V gene TRBV7-8, with D possibly being TRBD2 (6 bases). This CDR3 contains 13 residues. With 2 bases removed from V and 7 bases from J, the gap between germline ends came to 12 bases. Germline CDR1 SGHVS, CDR2 FQNEAQ.

The chain employs TRBV25-1 and TRBJ1-4, with no clear D. The V end was cut by 0 bases, the J end by 8 bases, with 4 bases between. This CDR3 comprises 12 residues. The V gene's germline CDR1 is MGHDK and CDR2 SYGVNS. DNA for the CDR3: TGTGCCAGCAGTGAATATGGGGAAAAACTGTTTTTT. This gives the protein CASSEYGEKLFF.

This chain links TRBV5-4 with TRBJ2-3, with 12 bases that match TRBD2. Germline-derived CDR1 and CDR2 are SGHNT and YYREEE (reference sequence). The junction had 9 bases not matched to a gene; V was cut back by 5 bases and J by 5 bases. This CDR3 has 16 amino acids. This chain's CDR3 is CASSSLAGGRKDTQYF. Written as DNA, the CDR3 is TGTGCCAGCAGTTCCCTAGCGGGGGGGCGGAAAGATACGCAGTATTTT.

This chain links TRBV7-6 with TRBJ1-5, with 9 positions matching TRBD1. CDR1 and CDR2 (germline): SGHVS, FNYEAQ. Losses at the gene ends were 5 bases for V and 3 bases for J; bases not matched to a gene: 11. This CDR3 is 17 amino acids long. The DNA for the CDR3 is TGTGCCAGCAGCCTAGAGGACAGGGGTGGCCCCAATCAGCCCCAGCATTTT. As protein: CASSLEDRGGPNQPQHF. Looking up the rest from reference TRBV7-6 and TRBJ1-5 gives the full variable domain: GAGVSQSPRYKVTKRGQDVALRCDPISGHVSLYWYRQALGQGPEFLTYFNYEAQQDKSGLPNDRFSAERPEGSISTLTIQRTEQRDSAMYRCASSLEDRGGPNQPQHFGDGTRLSIL.

The chain links TRBV18 to TRBJ2-1, with a weak D call TRBD1 (5 bases). Trimming took 2 bases from V and 3 from J, leaving 11 bases between them. Germline V gives CDR1 KGHSH, CDR2 LQKENI. CDR3 length equals 15 residues. CDR3 in DNA: TGTGCCAGCTCACCAGCTCAGGGTTTCTACAATGAGCAGTTCTTC. Protein sequence: CASSPAQGFYNEQFF.

The V gene is TRBV29-1, the J gene TRBJ1-5, with 9 bases matching TRBD1. Germline CDR1 SQVTM, CDR2 ANQGSEA. The CDR3 spans 20 residues. The J segment lost 2 bases and the V segment lost 4 bases, leaving 21 bases of the junction unmatched. The CDR3 loop reads CSVGDREDPRGYSRNQPQHF. Here the CDR3 DNA reads TGCAGCGTTGGGGACAGGGAAGACCCCCGGGGATATTCACGCAATCAGCCCCAGCATTTT.

This chain uses TRBV6-6 with TRBJ2-2; no definite D call. This CDR3 contains 12 residues. The germline V gene has CDR1 MNHNY and CDR2 SVGAGI (reference sequence). The V gene lost 5 bases and the J gene lost 3 bases, with 4 bases spanning the gap. Written as DNA, the CDR3 is TGTGCCAGCAGTCCGGACACCGGGGAGCTGTTTTTT. Protein: CASSPDTGELFF.

The chain is built from TRBV25-1 and TRBJ1-2; the D gene is possibly TRBD1 (6 bases). The CDR3 length is 15 residues. Deletions cut 6 bases from V and 7 bases from J, with 21 bases between. Germline CDR1 is MGHDK and CDR2 is SYGVNS. The CDR3 loop is CASRDSSVRGSGYTF. Written as DNA, the CDR3 is TGTGCCAGCAGGGATTCCTCGGTGAGGGGGAGTGGCTACACCTTC.

The V gene is TRBV2, the J gene TRBJ2-5; 8 positions match TRBD2. The J segment lost 2 bases and the V segment lost 1 base, leaving 6 bases of the junction unmatched. Germline CDR1 reads SNHLY; CDR2 reads FYNNEI. This CDR3 has 16 residues. The DNA for the CDR3 is TGTGCCAGCAGTGAAGTAGCGGGGCGGCAACAAGAGACCCAGTACTTC. Residues: CASSEVAGRQQETQYF.

The chain uses TRBV28 and TRBJ2-5, with 10 nucleotides matching TRBD1. This CDR3 has 16 amino acids. V dropped 2 bases and J dropped 5; count of bases not matched to a gene: 8. The germline CDR1 and CDR2 sequences are MDHEN and SYDVKM. The CDR3 DNA follows: TGTGCCAGCAGTTTACCCCGGGACAGGGGTTGGGAGACCCAGTACTTC. Its translation is CASSLPRDRGWETQYF.

The chain links TRBV30 to TRBJ1-2; 8 bases map to TRBD1. The V gene end was trimmed by 4 bases and the J gene end by 7 bases; junction bases not matched to a gene: 17. Per germline, CDR1 GTSNPN and CDR2 SVGIG (reference sequence). There are 16 residues in the CDR3. The CDR3 coding sequence is TGTGCCTGGATTCGAAACCCGGGACAGGAGAAGAGTGGCTACACCTTC. Translating gives CAWIRNPGQEKSGYTF.

The chain carries TRBV3-1 (or the pseudogene TRBV3-2) and TRBJ1-1; 10 bases are a match to TRBD1. This CDR3 region has 15 residues. The germline V gene encodes CDR1 LGHDT and CDR2 YNNKEL (reference sequence). The V and J ends lost 1 base and 3 bases, in that order; junction bases with no gene match: 2. CDR3 DNA: TGTGCCAGCAGCCAAGTGGGGACAGGGGACACTGAAGCTTTCTTT. Amino acids: CASSQVGTGDTEAFF.

The rearrangement links TRBV7-2 to TRBJ2-3; 13 nucleotides agree with TRBD2. Germline V gene data show CDR1 as SGHTA and CDR2 as FQGNSA. CDR3 length: 16 residues. Germline trimming cut 0 bases from V and 5 bases from J; bases unmatched to any gene: 2. CDR3 region: CASSLAGTSGVDTQYF. In DNA, the CDR3 is TGTGCCAGCAGCTTAGCCGGGACTAGCGGGGTAGATACGCAGTATTTT.

CDR3 DNA: TGTGCCAGCAGCGCACGACTAGCGGGGGGGCCCGAGCAGTACTTC. The encoded protein is CASSARLAGGPEQYF. This chain joins TRBV11-2 and TRBJ2-7; 14 bases agree with TRBD2. Trimming took 5 bases from V and 6 from J; bases not matched to a gene: 6. Germline-derived CDR1 and CDR2 are SGHAT and FQNNGV. The CDR3 is 15 residues long.

The V gene is TRBV7-8, the J gene TRBJ1-1; 8 nucleotides align to TRBD1. Unmatched junction bases numbered 6, after V lost 8 bases and J lost 1 base. There are 14 residues in the CDR3. Germline values: CDR1 SGHVS, CDR2 FQNEAQ. For the CDR3, the DNA is TGTGCCAGCTGCAGGGGGCCGTGGAACACTGAAGCTTTCTTT. Translated: CASCRGPWNTEAFF.

The CDR3 spells CASSLGAQKSGYTF. The DNA of the CDR3 is TGCGCCAGCAGCTTGGGGGCTCAGAAGTCGGGCTACACCTTC. The V and J genes are TRBV5-1 and TRBJ1-2; D is undetermined. V shed 0 bases and J shed 8 bases, with 14 bases lying between them. Germline lookup yields CDR1 SGHRS and CDR2 YFSETQ. The CDR3 covers 14 residues. Drawing the rest from reference TRBV5-1 and TRBJ1-2, the complete variable domain is KAGVTQTPRYLIKTRGQQVTLSCSPISGHRSVSWYQQTPGQGLQFLFEYFSETQRNKGNFPGRFSGRQFSNSRSEMNVSTLELGDSALYLCASSLGAQKSGYTFGSGTRLTVV.

This chain connects TRBV12-3 or TRBV12-4 to TRBJ1-2, with D tentatively TRBD1 (6 bases). V dropped 3 bases and J dropped 6 bases, with 8 bases sitting between them. The CDR3 consists of 12 residues. CDR3 in DNA: TGTGCCAGCAGTTTGTACAGGGATGGCTACACCTTC. This sequence encodes CASSLYRDGYTF.

V gene TRBV27 combines with J gene TRBJ1-6; D gene uncertain. This CDR3 is built from 13 residues. V was trimmed by 5 bases and J by 9 bases, leaving 11 bases between them. The germline gives CDR1 MNHEY, CDR2 SMNVEV (reference sequence). The CDR3 sequence: CASSLGPSSPLHF. Here the CDR3 DNA reads TGTGCCAGCAGTCTTGGGCCCTCTTCACCCCTCCACTTT.

In this sample, this clone turned up many times. The sample has other DNA sequences that encode this CDR3 too. This chain uses TRBV3-1 (or the pseudogene TRBV3-2) with TRBJ1-5; maybe TRBD1 (5 bases). CDR3 length equals 13 residues. V gave up 4 bases and J gave up 3 bases, with 7 bases separating them. Germline V gene sequence: CDR1 LGHDT, CDR2 YNNKEL (reference sequence). CDR3: CASSRGDNQPQHF. CDR3 DNA: TGTGCCAGCAGCCGAGGGGACAATCAGCCCCAGCATTTT.

V gene TRBV30 combines with J gene TRBJ2-7; 7 nucleotides agree with TRBD2. The CDR3 consists of 13 residues. Germline CDR1 reads GTSNPN; CDR2 reads SVGIG (reference sequence). Germline trimming cut 4 bases from V and 8 bases from J; bases unmatched to any gene: 11. Here the CDR3 DNA reads TGTGCCTGGACGGCGGGGGTTACAATAAAGCAGTACTTC. As protein: CAWTAGVTIKQYF.

The chain employs TRBV30 and TRBJ2-5; TRBD2 aligns across 14 bases. V was pared by 0 bases and J by 4 bases, with 4 bases of the junction left unmatched. From germline, CDR1 is GTSNPN and CDR2 SVGIG (reference sequence). The CDR3 extends over 16 amino acids. CDR3 sequence: CAWSVGLAGGRETQYF. The CDR3 coding sequence is TGTGCCTGGAGTGTAGGACTAGCGGGGGGACGAGAGACCCAGTACTTC.

The chain uses TRBV18 and TRBJ1-5; D ambiguous. With 2 bases removed from V and 4 bases from J, the gap between germline ends came to 9 bases. Germline-derived CDR1 and CDR2 are KGHSH and LQKENI. The CDR3 sequence is 14 residues long. The CDR3 bases are TGTGCCAGCTCACCAGAGGCGGTAAATCAGCCCCAGCATTTT. Translated, it gives CASSPEAVNQPQHF.